This T cell receptor beta chain was found in a study of T cell responses to AZD1222 COVID-19 vaccine. Study observations and caveats: As reported, nearly half of all spike-specific TCRs target variant regions that are unmutated.

Only in-frame clones appear in the TCRdb table, and some are missing; sequencing was by immunoSEQ multiplex PCR. The sample holds over 85,000 clones, 80% to 85% seen once. With respect to this clone: Its antigen is as yet unknown.

Germline CDR1 and CDR2: SGHDN and FVKESK. CDR3 size: 13 residues. The V end was cut by 2 bases, the J end by 4 bases, with 5 bases between. The sequencing here drew on peripheral blood, taken on day 0 of AZD1222 vaccination. The clonotype originates from an adult in good health. The chain couples TRBV14 to TRBJ2-2; no definite D call. The CDR3 loop is CASSQQATGELFF. In nucleotides, the CDR3 is TGTGCCAGCAGCCAACAGGCCACCGGGGAGCTGTTTTTT.